The present T cell receptor beta chain was sequenced within a study of cytomegalovirus exposure and HLA in healthy donors. Trimming cost V 2 bases and J 8 bases, with 9 bases left between them. CDR3 size: 13 residues. The germline V gene has CDR1 KGHSH and CDR2 LQKENI. Whole-study findings and limits: In vitro experiments confirmed that three CMV-associated chains were specific for CMV antigens. Several of the most significant clusters appeared, in a later analysis, to be linked to common viral pathogens.

Use of 60 Vbeta and 13 Jbeta primers characterized the PCR. The method was immunoSEQ multiplex PCR; TCRdb's version includes in-frame clones alone and lacks a portion of them. This sample has hundreds of thousands of clones, with 75% found just once. This clone was counted between two and nine times. The target antigen is unknown. The sequencing sample was made of PBMCs. The chain uses TRBV18 and TRBJ1-4; the D gene is possibly TRBD1 (5 bases). This TCR was recovered from a woman in her 30s in good health and CMV-seronegative. The CDR3, as DNA: TGTGCCAGCTCACCAGGGGCAGGGGAAAAACTGTTTTTT. Protein: CASSPGAGEKLFF.